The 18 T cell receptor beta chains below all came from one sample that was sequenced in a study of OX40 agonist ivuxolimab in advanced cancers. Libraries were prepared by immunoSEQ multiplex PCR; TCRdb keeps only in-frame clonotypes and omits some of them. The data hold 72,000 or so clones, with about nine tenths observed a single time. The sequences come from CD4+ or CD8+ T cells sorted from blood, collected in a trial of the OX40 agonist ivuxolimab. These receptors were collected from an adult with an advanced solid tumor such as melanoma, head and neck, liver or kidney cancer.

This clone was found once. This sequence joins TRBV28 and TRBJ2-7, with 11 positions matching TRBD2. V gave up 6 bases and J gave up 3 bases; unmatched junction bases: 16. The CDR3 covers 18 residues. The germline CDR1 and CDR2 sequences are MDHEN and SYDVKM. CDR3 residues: CASRQSTSGSLTNYEQYF. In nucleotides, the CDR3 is TGTGCCAGCAGACAATCTACTAGCGGGAGTCTCACGAACTACGAGCAGTACTTC.

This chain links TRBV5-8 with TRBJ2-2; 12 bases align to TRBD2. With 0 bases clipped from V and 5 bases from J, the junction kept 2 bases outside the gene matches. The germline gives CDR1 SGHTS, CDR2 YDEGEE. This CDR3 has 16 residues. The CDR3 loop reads CASSLGLAGVTGELFF. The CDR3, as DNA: TGTGCCAGCAGCTTGGGACTAGCGGGAGTTACCGGGGAGCTGTTTTTT. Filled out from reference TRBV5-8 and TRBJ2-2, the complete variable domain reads EAGVTQSPTHLIKTRGQQATLRCSPISGHTSVYWYQQALGLGLQFLLWYDEGEERNRGNFPPRFSGRQFPNYSSELNVNALELEDSALYLCASSLGLAGVTGELFFGEGSRLTVL.

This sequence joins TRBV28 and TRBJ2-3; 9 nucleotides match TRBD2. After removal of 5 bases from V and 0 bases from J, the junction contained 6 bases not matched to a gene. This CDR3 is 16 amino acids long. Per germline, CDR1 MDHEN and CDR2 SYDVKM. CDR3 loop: CASSRVAGASTDTQYF. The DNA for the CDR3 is TGTGCCAGCAGTCGGGTAGCGGGGGCCAGCACAGATACGCAGTATTTT. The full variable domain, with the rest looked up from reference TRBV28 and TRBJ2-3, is DVKVTQSSRYLVKRTGEKVFLECVQDMDHENMFWYRQDPGLGLRLIYFSYDVKMKEKGDIPEGYSVSREKKERFSLILESASTNQTSMYLCASSRVAGASTDTQYFGPGTRLTVL.

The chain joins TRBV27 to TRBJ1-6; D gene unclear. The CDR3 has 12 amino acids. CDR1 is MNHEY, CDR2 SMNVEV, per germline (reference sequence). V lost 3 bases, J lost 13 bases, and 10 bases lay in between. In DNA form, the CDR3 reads TGTGCCAGCAGTTTCACCGGTCTTCCCCTCCACTTT. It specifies CASSFTGLPLHF.

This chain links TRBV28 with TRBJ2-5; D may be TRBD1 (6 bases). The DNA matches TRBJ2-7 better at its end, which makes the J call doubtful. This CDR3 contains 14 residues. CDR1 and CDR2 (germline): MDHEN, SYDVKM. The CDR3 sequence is CASSSYIRGAEQYF. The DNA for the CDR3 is TGTGCCAGCAGTTCATACATCAGGGGTGCCGAGCAGTACTTC.

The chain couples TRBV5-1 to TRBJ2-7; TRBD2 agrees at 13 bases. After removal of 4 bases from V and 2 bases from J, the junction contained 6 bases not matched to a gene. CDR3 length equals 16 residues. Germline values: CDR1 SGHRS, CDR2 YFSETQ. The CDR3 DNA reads TGCGCCAGCAGCCCGGGGACTAGCGGGATCCCCTACGAGCAGTACTTC. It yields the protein CASSPGTSGIPYEQYF.

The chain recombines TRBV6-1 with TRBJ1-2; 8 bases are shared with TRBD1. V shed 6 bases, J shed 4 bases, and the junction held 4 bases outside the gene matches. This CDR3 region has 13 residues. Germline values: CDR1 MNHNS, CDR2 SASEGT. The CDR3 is CASRPTGAYGYTF. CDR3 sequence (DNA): TGTGCCAGCAGACCGACAGGGGCCTATGGCTACACCTTC.

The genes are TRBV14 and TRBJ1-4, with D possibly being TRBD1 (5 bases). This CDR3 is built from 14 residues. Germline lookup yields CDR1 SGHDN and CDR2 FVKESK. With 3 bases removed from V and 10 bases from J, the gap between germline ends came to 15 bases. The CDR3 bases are TGTGCCAGCAGCCACGTGGGCCCCCAGGGAAAACTGTTTTTT. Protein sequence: CASSHVGPQGKLFF.

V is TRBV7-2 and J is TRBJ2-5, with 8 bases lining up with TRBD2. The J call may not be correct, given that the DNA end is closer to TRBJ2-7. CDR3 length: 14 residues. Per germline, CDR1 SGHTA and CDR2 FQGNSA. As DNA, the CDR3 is TGTGCCAGCAGCCCCTCGGGACTAGTTAGCGAGCAGTACTTC. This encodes CASSPSGLVSEQYF.

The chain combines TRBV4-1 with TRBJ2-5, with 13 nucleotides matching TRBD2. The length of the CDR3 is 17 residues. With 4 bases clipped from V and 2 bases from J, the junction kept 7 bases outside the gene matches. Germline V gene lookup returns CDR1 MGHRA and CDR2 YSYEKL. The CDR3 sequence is CASSPPRGLAGQETQYF. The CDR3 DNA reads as TGCGCCAGCAGCCCCCCCCGGGGACTAGCGGGGCAAGAGACCCAGTACTTC.

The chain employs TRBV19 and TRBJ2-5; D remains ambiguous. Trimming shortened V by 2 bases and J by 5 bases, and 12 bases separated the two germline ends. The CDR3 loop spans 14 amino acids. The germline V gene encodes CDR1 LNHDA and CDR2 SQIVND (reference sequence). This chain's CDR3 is CASSISPTGETQYF. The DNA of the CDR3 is TGTGCCAGTAGTATATCCCCGACTGGGGAGACCCAGTACTTC.

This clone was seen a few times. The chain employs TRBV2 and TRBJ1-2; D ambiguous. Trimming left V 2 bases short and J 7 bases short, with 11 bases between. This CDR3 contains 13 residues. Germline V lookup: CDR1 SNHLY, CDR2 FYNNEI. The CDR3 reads CASSESGAFGYTF. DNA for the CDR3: TGTGCCAGCAGTGAATCTGGAGCCTTTGGCTACACCTTC.

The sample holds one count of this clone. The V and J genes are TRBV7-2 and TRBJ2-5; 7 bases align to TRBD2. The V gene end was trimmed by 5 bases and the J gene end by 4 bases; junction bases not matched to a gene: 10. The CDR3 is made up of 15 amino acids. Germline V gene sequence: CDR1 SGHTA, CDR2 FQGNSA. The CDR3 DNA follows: TGTGCCAGCAGCCCCTCGCGGGAGAGAATAGAGACCCAGTACTTC. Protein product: CASSPSRERIETQYF.

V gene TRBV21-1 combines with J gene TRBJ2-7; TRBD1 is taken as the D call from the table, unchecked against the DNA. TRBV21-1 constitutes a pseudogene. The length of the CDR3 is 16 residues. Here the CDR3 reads CASSKGAGKKPYEQYF. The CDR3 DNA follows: TGTGCCAGCAGCAAAGGGGCAGGGAAGAAACCCTACGAGCAGTACTTC.

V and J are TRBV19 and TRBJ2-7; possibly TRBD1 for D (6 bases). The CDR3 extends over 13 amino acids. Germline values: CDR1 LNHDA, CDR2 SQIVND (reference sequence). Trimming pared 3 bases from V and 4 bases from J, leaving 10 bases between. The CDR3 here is CASSMRQGYEQYF. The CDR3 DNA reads TGTGCCAGTAGTATGAGGCAGGGGTACGAGCAGTACTTC.

The CDR3 coding sequence is TGTGCCAGCAGGGCCTCGATGTCGGCGGGGGGCAATGAGCAGTTCTTC. This sequence encodes CASRASMSAGGNEQFF. This chain uses TRBV2 with TRBJ2-1, with 8 bases lining up with TRBD2. V trimming: 6 bases; J trimming: 6 bases; junction bases outside the gene matches: 13. The CDR3 is 16 residues long. CDR1 and CDR2 (germline): SNHLY, FYNNEI.

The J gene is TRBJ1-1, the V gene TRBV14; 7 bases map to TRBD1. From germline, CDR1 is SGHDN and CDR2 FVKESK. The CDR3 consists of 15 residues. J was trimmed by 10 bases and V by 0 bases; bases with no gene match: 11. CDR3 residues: CASSQDFAQGGVAFF. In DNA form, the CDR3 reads TGTGCCAGCAGCCAAGATTTTGCTCAGGGGGGGGTAGCTTTCTTT.

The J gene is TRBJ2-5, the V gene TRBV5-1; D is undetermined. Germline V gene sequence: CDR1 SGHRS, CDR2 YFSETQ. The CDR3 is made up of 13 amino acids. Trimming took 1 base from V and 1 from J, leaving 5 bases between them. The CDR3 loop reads CASSLLVQETQYF. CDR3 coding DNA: TGCGCCAGCAGCTTGCTGGTCCAAGAGACCCAGTACTTC.